The 9 T cell receptor beta chains below come from one sample, sequenced in a study of T cell clonality in common variable immunodeficiency (dated by TCRdb to about 2015). Points the paper makes about the study in general: Fewer deletions and N-nucleotide insertions were reportedly observed in CVID TCRbeta sequences, and highly modified clones with 13 or more V deletions were reportedly absent from CVID TCRbeta sequences.

Library preparation employed the immunoSEQ multiplex PCR assay. Drawn from immuneACCESS, this table holds only the in-frame rearrangements with V and J called that TCRdb kept. Clones are partly lost; checked studies trace under half to an unresolved V gene and leave the rest unexplained. This sample includes over 20,000 clones, and none of them was observed just once. The ten largest clones add up to approximately 3.9% of the sample. These receptors have no identified antigens. The sample was peripheral blood mononuclear cells. The receptor set was obtained from a human donor with common variable immunodeficiency.

Regarding this clone: The sequence runs out 3 residues before the end of the CDR3; the remainder is reconstructed from the germline J gene. The chain has TRBV7-8 and TRBJ2-1; TRBD2 aligns across 8 bases. The J segment lost 0 bases and the V segment lost 5 bases, leaving 3 bases of the junction unmatched. The germline CDR1 and CDR2 sequences are SGHVS and FQNEAQ. The CDR3 loop spans 15 amino acids. The sequenced CDR3 bases are TGTGCCAGCAGCGTGACTAGCGACTCCTACAATGAG. Amino acid sequence: CASSVTSDSYNE. The CDR3 reads in full as CASSVTSDSYNEQFF.

As regards this clone: From the germline J gene comes the end of the CDR3, since the read stops 3 residues before it. This chain uses TRBV6-1 with TRBJ2-5; the D gene is possibly TRBD1 (6 bases). CDR1 and CDR2 from the germline V gene are MNHNS and SASEGT. V was cut by 4 bases and J by 5 bases, with 11 bases left in between. The CDR3 spans 13 residues. The CDR3 region is CASSALGAETQYF. CDR3 DNA (partial): TGTGCCAGCAGTGCCCTGGGGGCTGAGACC.

This clone was observed at least ten times. The read falls 3 residues short of the CDR3 end, and the missing part is taken from the germline J gene. The chain recombines TRBV20-1 with TRBJ2-7; 8 bases fit TRBD1. With V trimmed by 6 bases and J by 2 bases, 9 bases remained unmatched. The CDR3 extends over 14 amino acids. Germline lookup yields CDR1 DFQATT and CDR2 SNEGSKA (reference sequence). Partial CDR3 DNA: TGCAGTGCCCCGAGACAGGGGCAGACCTACGAG. Protein product: CSAPRQGQTYE. The full CDR3 reads CSAPRQGQTYEQYF.

Details on this clone: The read is 3 residues too short to cover the CDR3 end, so that end is filled in from the germline J gene. The chain couples TRBV7-7 to TRBJ2-2; 8 bases fit TRBD2. CDR1 is SSHAT, CDR2 FNYEAQ, per germline (reference sequence). Trimming at V came to 5 bases and at J to 7 bases, leaving 6 bases not matched to a gene. The CDR3 contains 14 residues. CDR3 sequence reads: CASSPWTSSGELFF. The sequenced CDR3 bases are TGTGCCAGCAGCCCCTGGACTAGCAGCGGGGAG.

Regarding this clone: The sequence runs out 3 residues before the end of the CDR3; the remainder is reconstructed from the germline J gene. This chain links TRBV7-3 with TRBJ1-2; D possibly corresponds to TRBD1 (5 bases). The CDR3 is 17 amino acids. From germline, CDR1 is SGHTA and CDR2 FQGTGA. V lost 1 base and J 5 bases, leaving 20 bases between the germline ends. The sequenced CDR3 bases are TGTGCCAGCAGCTTAATGCCCGACAGAGGCTTAGGATATGGC. Its protein product is CASSLMPDRGLGYG. The full CDR3 protein is CASSLMPDRGLGYGYTF.

This clone has ten or more counts. The CDR3 end falls 3 residues outside the read, so it is completed with the germline J gene. The chain links TRBV20-1 to TRBJ2-5, with 10 bases matching TRBD2. The J segment lost 4 bases and the V segment lost 0 bases, leaving 8 bases of the junction unmatched. In germline, CDR1 is DFQATT, CDR2 SNEGSKA (reference sequence). The CDR3 loop spans 16 amino acids. The covered CDR3 bases are TGCAGTGCTAGAGATCCGGCTAGCGGGAGTCTAGAGACC. This gives the protein CSARDPASGSLET. The full CDR3 sequence reads CSARDPASGSLETQYF.

This clone appeared a few times. The observed sequence ends 3 residues before the CDR3 terminus, with the missing tail filled in from the germline J gene. This chain connects TRBV11-2 to TRBJ2-7; the D is unclear. Germline CDR1 SGHAT, CDR2 FQNNGV. V dropped 5 bases and J dropped 2 bases, with 4 bases sitting between them. This CDR3 spans 11 amino acids. The CDR3 region is CASSRAYEQYF. The CDR3 bases that were read are TGTGCCAGCAGCCGCGCCTACGAG. The variable domain in full, with the rest retrieved from reference TRBV11-2 and TRBJ2-7, is EAGVAQSPRYKIIEKRQSVAFWCNPISGHATLYWYQQILGQGPKLLIQFQNNGVVDDSQLPKDRFSAERLKGVDSTLKIQPAKLEDSAVYLCASSRAYEQYFGPGTRLTVT.

Turning to this clone: The read finishes 3 residues shy of the CDR3 end, and the germline J gene is used to complete it. The chain employs TRBV7-6 and TRBJ1-6; perhaps TRBD1 as D (6 bases). This CDR3 is 15 amino acids long. Trimming removed 3 bases from V and 7 bases from J, with 13 bases in between. The germline V gene encodes CDR1 SGHVS and CDR2 FNYEAQ. CDR3 DNA (partial): TGTGCCAGCAGCTTTACGGACAGTACAAATTCACCC. Translating it yields CASSFTDSTNSP. The CDR3 in full is CASSFTDSTNSPLHF.

This clone was picked up many times. The read is 3 residues too short to cover the CDR3 end, so that end is filled in from the germline J gene. The chain recombines TRBV20-1 with TRBJ1-2, with D maybe TRBD1 (5 bases). The CDR3 covers 14 residues. CDR1 and CDR2 (germline): DFQATT, SNEGSKA (reference sequence). CDR3 DNA, as far as it was read: TGCAGTGCCGCCGATGCGGCAGGGCAGACAGGC. Residues: CSAADAAGQTG. The full CDR3 is CSAADAAGQTGYTF.